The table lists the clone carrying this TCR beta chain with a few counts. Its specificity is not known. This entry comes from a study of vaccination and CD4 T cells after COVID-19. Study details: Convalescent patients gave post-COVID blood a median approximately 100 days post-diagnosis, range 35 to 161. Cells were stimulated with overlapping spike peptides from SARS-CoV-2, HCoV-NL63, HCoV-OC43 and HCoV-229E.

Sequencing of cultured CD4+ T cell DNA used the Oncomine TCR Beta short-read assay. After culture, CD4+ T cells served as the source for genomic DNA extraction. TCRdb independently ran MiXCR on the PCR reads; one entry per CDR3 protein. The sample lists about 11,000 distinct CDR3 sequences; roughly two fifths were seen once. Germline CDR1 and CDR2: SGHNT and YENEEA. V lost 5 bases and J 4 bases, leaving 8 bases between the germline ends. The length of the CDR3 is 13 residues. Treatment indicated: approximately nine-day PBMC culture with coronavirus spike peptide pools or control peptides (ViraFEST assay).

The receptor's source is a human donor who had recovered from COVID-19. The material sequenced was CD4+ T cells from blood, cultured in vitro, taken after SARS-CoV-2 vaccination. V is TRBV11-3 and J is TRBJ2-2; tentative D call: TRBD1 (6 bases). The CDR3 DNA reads TGTGCCAGCAGCGAAGGGGGCACCGGGGAGCTGTTTTTT. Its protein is CASSEGGTGELFF.